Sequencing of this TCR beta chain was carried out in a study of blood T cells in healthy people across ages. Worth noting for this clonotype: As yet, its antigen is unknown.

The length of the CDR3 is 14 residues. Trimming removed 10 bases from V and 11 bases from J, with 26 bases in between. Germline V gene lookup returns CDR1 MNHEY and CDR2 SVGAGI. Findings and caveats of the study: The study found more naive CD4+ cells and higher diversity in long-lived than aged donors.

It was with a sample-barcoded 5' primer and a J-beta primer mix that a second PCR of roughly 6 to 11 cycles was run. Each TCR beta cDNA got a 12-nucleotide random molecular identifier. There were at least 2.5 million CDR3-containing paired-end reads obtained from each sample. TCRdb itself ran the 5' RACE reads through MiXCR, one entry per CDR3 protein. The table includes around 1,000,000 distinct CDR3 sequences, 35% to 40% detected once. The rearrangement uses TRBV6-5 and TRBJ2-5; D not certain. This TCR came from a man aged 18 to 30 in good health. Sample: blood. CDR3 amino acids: CATRRTPSYNEQYF. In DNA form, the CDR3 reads TGTGCCACAAGGCGGACGCCTTCCTACAATGAGCAGTACTTC.